The 29 T cell receptor beta chains below come from one sample, sequenced in a study of PD-1 blockade in classical Hodgkin lymphoma. Time point in this sample: newly diagnosed, previously untreated cHL patient sample. Out of thawed PBMCs, magnetic negative selection purified CD4+ T cells. Clones were sequenced by immunoSEQ multiplex PCR, and TCRdb holds only the in-frame ones, with some missing. The sample contains roughly 14,000 clones, about 86% of which appear only once. Sequenced material: CD4+ T cells from blood. The receptors here all came from a human donor with classical Hodgkin lymphoma.

The V gene is TRBV27, the J gene TRBJ1-2; possible D gene TRBD1, 6 bases. The V gene's germline CDR1 is MNHEY and CDR2 SMNVEV (reference sequence). Trimming took off 8 bases at V and 0 bases at J, with 10 bases between the two ends. This CDR3 spans 13 amino acids. In DNA form, the CDR3 reads TGTGCCAGCCGGGGGCCAGCTAACTATGGCTACACCTTC. Protein sequence: CASRGPANYGYTF.

The chain uses TRBV18 and TRBJ2-2; a possible D gene is TRBD2 (5 bases). The CDR3 is 17 residues long. V lost 0 bases and J lost 1, with 12 bases in between. The germline V gene encodes CDR1 KGHSH and CDR2 LQKENI. CDR3 residues: CASSPPSLALNTGELFF. Written as DNA, the CDR3 is TGTGCCAGCTCACCACCGAGTCTAGCCCTGAACACCGGGGAGCTGTTTTTT.

This chain joins TRBV28 and TRBJ1-5; perhaps TRBD1 as D (5 bases). The V end was cut by 3 bases, the J end by 7 bases, with 13 bases between. Germline CDR1 and CDR2: MDHEN and SYDVKM. The CDR3 is made up of 14 amino acids. The CDR3 protein is CASSLVQGHQPQHF. In nucleotides, the CDR3 is TGTGCCAGCAGTTTGGTCCAGGGCCACCAGCCCCAGCATTTT.

This clone was counted between two and nine times. The genes are TRBV28 and TRBJ2-1; 9 nucleotides match TRBD2. CDR1 MDHEN and CDR2 SYDVKM come from the germline V gene. J gave up 3 bases and V 5 bases, and 2 bases lay outside the gene matches. This CDR3 spans 14 amino acids. The CDR3 loop is CASSLAGIYNEQFF. The CDR3 DNA reads as TGTGCCAGCAGTCTAGCGGGAATCTACAATGAGCAGTTCTTC.

This chain connects TRBV7-2 to TRBJ2-2, with 7 bases aligning to TRBD2. V dropped 5 bases and J dropped 6; count of bases not matched to a gene: 9. Germline lookup yields CDR1 SGHTA and CDR2 FQGNSA. This CDR3 region has 15 residues. CDR3 sequence: CASSAQRERSGELFF. CDR3 sequence (DNA): TGTGCCAGCAGCGCCCAGCGGGAAAGGTCCGGGGAGCTGTTTTTT.

The chain uses TRBV7-9 and TRBJ1-1; unclear D gene. The ends were cut back, 0 bases at V and 0 bases at J, with 2 bases in the middle. This CDR3 comprises 13 residues. Germline CDR1 and CDR2: SEHNR and FQNEAQ (reference sequence). The CDR3 bases are TGTGCCAGCAGCTTAGCTCTGAACACTGAAGCTTTCTTT. Translated, it gives CASSLALNTEAFF.

This chain connects TRBV19 to TRBJ2-2; 10 bases agree with TRBD1. V trimming: 6 bases; J trimming: 5 bases; junction bases outside the gene matches: 9. The CDR3 has 16 residues. The germline gives CDR1 LNHDA, CDR2 SQIVND (reference sequence). This CDR3 is CASRGSGTGETGELFF. CDR3 bases: TGTGCCAGTAGGGGGTCCGGGACAGGGGAGACCGGGGAGCTGTTTTTT.

The chain couples TRBV30 to TRBJ2-3; D is possibly TRBD1 or TRBD2 (6 bases each). The V end was cut by 1 base, the J end by 9 bases, with 11 bases between. The CDR3 is 12 amino acids. Germline V CDR1 and CDR2: GTSNPN, SVGIG (reference sequence). Here the CDR3 reads CAWSGGAGTQYF. The CDR3 coding sequence is TGTGCCTGGAGTGGGGGGGCGGGGACGCAGTATTTT.

The chain carries TRBV15 and TRBJ2-1; D is possibly TRBD2 (5 bases). This CDR3 has 14 residues. Germline V CDR1 and CDR2: LNHNV, YYDKDF (reference sequence). Trimming left V 5 bases short and J 8 bases short, with 16 bases between. CDR3: CATSLGGSGYEQFF. CDR3 sequence (DNA): TGTGCCACCAGCTTGGGTGGGAGCGGTTATGAGCAGTTCTTC.

The chain links TRBV7-2 to TRBJ2-5; the match to TRBD2 covers 9 bases. V lost 2 bases to trimming and J lost 5 bases; unmatched junction nucleotides: 9. The CDR3 spans 16 residues. CDR1 is SGHTA, CDR2 FQGNSA, per germline. In nucleotides, the CDR3 is TGTGCCAGCAGCTTAACTCCTTTAGCGGGAGTGGAGACCCAGTACTTC. Protein sequence: CASSLTPLAGVETQYF.

This clone appeared a single time. The chain carries TRBV30 and TRBJ1-1, with D perhaps TRBD1 (6 bases). CDR3 size: 14 residues. Trimming pared 4 bases from V and 5 bases from J, leaving 17 bases between. CDR1 GTSNPN and CDR2 SVGIG come from the germline V gene (reference sequence). The CDR3 region is CAWTGAGKETEAFF. CDR3 in DNA: TGTGCCTGGACGGGGGCAGGGAAGGAAACTGAAGCTTTCTTT.

The V call is TRBV6-6, the J call TRBJ1-5; D is unresolved. The CDR3 is made up of 14 amino acids. Trimming pared 2 bases from V and 7 bases from J, leaving 12 bases between. The germline V gene encodes CDR1 MNHNY and CDR2 SVGAGI (reference sequence). Here the CDR3 reads CASSYMPARQPQHF. CDR3 in DNA: TGTGCCAGCAGTTACATGCCGGCGAGGCAGCCCCAGCATTTT.

The chain uses TRBV7-2 and TRBJ1-2, with no clear D. The germline V and J ends were trimmed by 5 bases and 0 bases, with 7 bases remaining between them. Germline CDR1 reads SGHTA; CDR2 reads FQGNSA. The CDR3 totals 13 residues. The CDR3 sequence is CASSQQTNYGYTF. The CDR3 coding sequence is TGTGCCAGCAGCCAGCAGACTAACTATGGCTACACCTTC.

The rearrangement joins TRBV6-4 to TRBJ2-5, with 8 bases aligning to TRBD1. Germline-derived CDR1 and CDR2 are MRHNA and SNTAGT. V trimming: 6 bases; J trimming: 7 bases; junction bases outside the gene matches: 7. There are 13 residues in the CDR3. The CDR3 DNA sequence: TGTGCCAGCAGCGAAGGACAGGGTGGGACCCAGTACTTC. Translating gives CASSEGQGGTQYF.

The chain uses TRBV7-3 and TRBJ2-3; D is uncertain. V was shortened by 3 bases and J by 3 bases, with 4 bases between the two germline ends. CDR1 and CDR2 (germline): SGHTA, FQGTGA. The CDR3 is made up of 12 amino acids. CDR3: CASSFGTDTQYF. The CDR3 nucleotides read TGTGCCAGCAGCTTCGGAACAGATACGCAGTATTTT.

The chain carries TRBV7-2 and TRBJ2-7; TRBD2 matches at 11 bases. Looked up from germline, CDR1 is SGHTA and CDR2 is FQGNSA. CDR3 length: 17 amino acids. J was trimmed by 0 bases and V by 3 bases; bases with no gene match: 7. This CDR3 is CASSFPVSGRASYEQYF. The CDR3 DNA reads as TGTGCCAGCAGCTTCCCCGTTAGCGGGAGGGCCTCCTACGAGCAGTACTTC.

J is TRBJ2-5 and V is TRBV7-2; weak D call: TRBD1 (5 bases). The CDR3 has 13 amino acids. Germline assignment: CDR1 SGHTA and CDR2 FQGNSA. The germline V and J ends were trimmed by 6 bases and 3 bases, with 11 bases remaining between them. This chain's CDR3 is CASSAGLKETQYF. The CDR3 DNA is TGTGCCAGCAGTGCAGGGCTTAAAGAGACCCAGTACTTC.

This clone was picked up one time. The gene calls are TRBV28 and TRBJ1-2, with TRBD1 as a possible D gene (5 bases). The CDR3 spans 16 residues. Germline V gives CDR1 MDHEN, CDR2 SYDVKM. Trimming cost V 4 bases and J 3 bases, with 18 bases left between them. CDR3 sequence: CASSSGGAGSYYGYTF. CDR3 nucleotide sequence: TGTGCCAGCAGTTCTGGAGGGGCAGGGAGTTACTATGGCTACACCTTC.

The rearrangement links TRBV28 to TRBJ1-5; D uncertain. CDR3 length: 14 residues. Looked up from germline, CDR1 is MDHEN and CDR2 is SYDVKM. Trimming removed 10 bases from V and 4 bases from J, with 17 bases in between. This CDR3 is CATIQRLDNQPQHF. The CDR3 DNA is TGTGCCACCATTCAGAGGCTCGATAATCAGCCCCAGCATTTT.

The J gene is TRBJ1-2, the V gene TRBV7-8; TRBD1 aligns across 7 bases. Per the germline V gene, CDR1 is SGHVS and CDR2 is FQNEAQ. The CDR3 covers 14 residues. V lost 3 bases, J lost 6 bases, and 7 bases stayed unmatched. This CDR3 reads CASSFREGGHGYTF. The CDR3 nucleotides are TGTGCCAGCAGCTTCAGGGAAGGGGGCCATGGCTACACCTTC.

V and J are TRBV11-2 and TRBJ2-7, with D tentatively TRBD1 (5 bases). Looked up from germline, CDR1 is SGHAT and CDR2 is FQNNGV. Trimming removed 0 bases at V and 3 bases at J, with 9 bases between. The CDR3 sequence is 14 residues long. The CDR3, as DNA: TGTGCCAGCAGCTTAGATCAGGGTATCTACGAGCAGTACTTC. Its protein product is CASSLDQGIYEQYF.

The gene calls are TRBV18 and TRBJ2-7; D call uncertain. Trimming left V 4 bases short and J 5 bases short, with 6 bases between. Germline CDR1 and CDR2: KGHSH and LQKENI. The CDR3 runs to 11 residues. The CDR3 spells CASSRRDEQYF. The CDR3 DNA reads TGTGCCAGCTCACGGCGTGACGAGCAGTACTTC. Full variable domain (remainder filled in from reference TRBV18 and TRBJ2-7): NAGVMQNPRHLVRRRGQEARLRCSPMKGHSHVYWYRQLPEEGLKFMVYLQKENIIDESGMPKERFSAEFPKEGPSILRIQQVVRGDSAAYFCASSRRDEQYFGPGTRLTVT.

The chain couples TRBV4-3 to TRBJ1-4; 11 nucleotides align to TRBD1. The J segment lost 8 bases and the V segment lost 4 bases, leaving 9 bases of the junction unmatched. This CDR3 contains 16 residues. Per germline, CDR1 LGHNA and CDR2 YSLEER. The CDR3 loop reads CASSRLTDRGPEKLFF. In nucleotides, the CDR3 is TGCGCCAGCAGCCGCTTAACGGACAGGGGGCCCGAAAAACTGTTTTTT.

The rearrangement uses TRBV7-2 and TRBJ2-3; D may be TRBD2 (5 bases). CDR1 is SGHTA and CDR2 is FQGNSA in the germline V gene. V lost 6 bases and J 3 bases, leaving 19 bases between the germline ends. The CDR3 spans 16 residues. This CDR3 reads CASRSSPVEVTDTQYF. In DNA, the CDR3 is TGTGCCAGCAGGTCCTCCCCGGTGGAGGTGACAGATACGCAGTATTTT.

The V call is TRBV7-6, the J call TRBJ2-6; TRBD1 might be the D (7 bases). Trimming pared 0 bases from V and 4 bases from J, leaving 16 bases between. The CDR3 totals 18 residues. CDR1 and CDR2 from the germline V gene are SGHVS and FNYEAQ. Written as DNA, the CDR3 is TGTGCCAGCAGCTTAGCGTCCCAGGGGGGCGTCGGGGCCAACGTCCTGACTTTC. Encoded protein: CASSLASQGGVGANVLTF.

The chain is built from TRBV4-1 and TRBJ2-7, with TRBD2 as a possible D gene (6 bases). Germline V gene lookup returns CDR1 MGHRA and CDR2 YSYEKL. The CDR3 is 15 residues long. V was clipped by 0 bases and J by 5 bases, with 14 bases between them. In DNA form, the CDR3 reads TGCGCCAGCAGCCAAGATCCGCGGGGCAAAGACGAGCAGTACTTC. Translating it yields CASSQDPRGKDEQYF.

CDR3 DNA sequence: TGTGCCAGCTCACCAACCGCCCAGGTCTATGGCTACACCTTC. Its translation: CASSPTAQVYGYTF. The rearrangement uses TRBV18 and TRBJ1-2; the D is unclear. CDR1 is KGHSH, CDR2 LQKENI, per germline. The CDR3 loop spans 14 amino acids. V lost 2 bases and J 4 bases, leaving 11 bases between the germline ends.

The V call is TRBV18, the J call TRBJ2-3, with 11 nucleotides matching TRBD2. Unmatched junction bases numbered 7, after V lost 2 bases and J lost 3 bases. The CDR3 runs to 17 residues. Germline-derived CDR1 and CDR2 are KGHSH and LQKENI. DNA of the CDR3: TGTGCCAGCTCACCAATACCTAGCGGGAGGCCGACAGATACGCAGTATTTT. It specifies CASSPIPSGRPTDTQYF.

This clone was seen just once. Here the CDR3 DNA reads TGCGCCAGCGCCATAACGTCTAGCGGGGGGAACACCGGGGAGCTGTTTTTT. It encodes CASAITSSGGNTGELFF. The genes are TRBV5-1 and TRBJ2-2; 10 bases match TRBD2. The CDR3 sequence is 17 residues long. Trimming at V came to 7 bases and at J to 1 base, leaving 10 bases not matched to a gene. CDR1 and CDR2 from the germline V gene are SGHRS and YFSETQ.